This TCR beta chain was obtained from a study of T cell clonality in common variable immunodeficiency. General study findings and limits: Reportedly, TCR beta sequences from common variable immunodeficiency showed fewer deletions and N-nucleotide insertions.

The CDR3 runs 17 residues. Germline V gives CDR1 SGHRS, CDR2 YFSETQ. V was pared by 5 bases and J by 7 bases, with 14 bases of the junction left unmatched. This clone was counted ten times or more. The target antigen is unknown. The read finishes 3 residues shy of the CDR3 end, and the germline J gene is used to complete it. Equal genomic DNA amounts from CVID and control samples were sequenced. Here immunoSEQ multiplex PCR was the method, and the copy in TCRdb shows in-frame clones only, minus some. The sample offers about 35,000 clones and no singletons, the top ten holding approximately 2.6%. The chain employs TRBV5-1 and TRBJ2-1; 11 bases line up with TRBD2. The TCR comes from a person aged 18 to 75 in good health. Sequencing was carried out using peripheral blood mononuclear cells. The CDR3 region is CASREGTSGPSRNEQFF. The part of the CDR3 DNA that was read is TGCGCCAGCAGGGAAGGGACTAGCGGACCTTCACGAAATGAG.